This T cell receptor (beta chain) was observed in a study of STAT5B mutations in CD4+ large granular lymphocyte leukemia (dated by TCRdb to 2022 to 2024). For context, the study as a whole: Among the healthy controls, the CDR3 'QG' motif was associated with a particular HLA allele. The study compared the TCRbeta repertoires of patients with CD4+ T-cell large granular lymphocyte leukemia against the TCRbeta repertoires of healthy blood donors. The purity of purified fractions was confirmed by flow cytometry on FACSCanto II or FACSVerse to exceed 95% among lymphocytes.

General conclusions and limits of the study: The data were not HLA-matched, and the higher clonality in CD4+ T-LGLL than in CD8+ T-LGLL could be due to the relatively small sample size. Main leukemic clonotypes were private to each patient, although 20% to 25% of the main leukemic clonotypes were found at low frequency in the non-leukemic repertoires of other patients. Compared with healthy CD4+ repertoires, CD4-sorted patient repertoires appeared more clonal, and this difference remained even after the putative leukemic clones were removed. TRBV06-family usage was enriched among the top patient clones (8/27) compared with healthy controls (2/35).

To note about this clone: Its antigen has not been determined. Qualities for individual bases were not recorded, and no much larger clone is one base off.

The immunoSEQ assay at survey resolution was applied to genomic DNA for sequencing of TCRbeta rearrangements. The published analysis was carried out like this. A lowest detectable productive clonotype frequency of 2.59 x 10-5 was observed in the TCR sequencing data. Only productive TCRbeta rearrangements, defined as complete and in-frame sequences, were included in the analyses. The clonality of each sample was calculated as Simpson clonality in the immunoSEQ Analyzer version 3.0. Clones were categorized by frequency as very rare, small, medium, large (1-20%) or hyperexpanded (>20%). Generation probabilities were estimated with OLGA 1.2.3, V-gene circos plots were made with VDJtools, specificities were searched in VDJdb, and CDR3 motifs were identified with GLIPH. Held by TCRdb, this immuneACCESS table contains in-frame sequences only and omits some clones. Under half of the omission traces to an unresolved V gene where checked; the cause of the rest is unknown. V and J calls and clone size follow that table, whereas D and trimming were derived from the DNA. The sample includes 23,000 or so clones, with about three quarters observed a single time. Of the sample, less than 0.85% falls within the top ten clones.

From cysteine to phenylalanine, the CDR3 is 14 amino acids long. The entry retains the CDR3 DNA only, 42 bases that are in frame from base 1. The germline V gene (reference sequence) gives CDR1 as LNHDA and CDR2 as SQIVND. V is pared back by 3 bases and J by 4 bases, with 12 bases lying between the germline termini. Healthy controls were roughly 37 blood donors whose buffy coats came from the Finnish Red Cross blood service. All TCR-sequenced material derived from peripheral blood: patient blood samples and healthy donor buffy coats. Ficoll-Hypaque gradient centrifugation was used to isolate peripheral blood mononuclear cells. CD4+ cells were purified magnetically from the buffy coats of healthy controls. Genomic DNA was extracted with the Gentra Puregene Cell and Tissue kit and quantified on a Qubit 2.0 fluorometer.

The TCR comes from a human donor in good health. Sequenced material: CD4+ T cells from blood buffy coats. The receptor chain draws on TRBV19 and TRBJ1-2, with the D gene not clear enough to name. The bases read TGTGCCAGTAGTATGTACAGCAACACCTATGGCTACACCTTC. Its protein is CASSMYSNTYGYTF.